Sequencing of this T cell receptor (beta chain) was carried out in a study of cytomegalovirus exposure and HLA in healthy donors. About the study: The early release's HLA-typed donors yielded about 85 million unique TCRs.

While unrecorded immune exposures were likely, the donors were nominally healthy when sampled. The PCR contained 60 Vbeta and 13 Jbeta primers. Sequenced by immunoSEQ multiplex PCR; TCRdb stores in-frame clones only, minus some. The data contain roughly 200,000 clones, 60% to 85% of them singletons. Study-level findings and limits: When the data were analyzed later, several of the most significant clusters appeared to be linked to common viral pathogens.

On this clone: The antigen remains unidentified.

The ends were cut back, 3 bases at V and 2 bases at J, with 8 bases in the middle. Germline loops: CDR1 MDHEN, CDR2 SYDVKM. The CDR3 sequence is 14 residues long. The sample taken for sequencing was PBMCs. This chain joins TRBV28 and TRBJ1-3; a possible D gene is TRBD1 (5 bases). The clonotype was recovered from a male donor in good health and CMV-seronegative. DNA of the CDR3: TGTGCCAGCAGTTTCGGGGGAACTGGAAACACCATATATTTT. Protein: CASSFGGTGNTIYF.